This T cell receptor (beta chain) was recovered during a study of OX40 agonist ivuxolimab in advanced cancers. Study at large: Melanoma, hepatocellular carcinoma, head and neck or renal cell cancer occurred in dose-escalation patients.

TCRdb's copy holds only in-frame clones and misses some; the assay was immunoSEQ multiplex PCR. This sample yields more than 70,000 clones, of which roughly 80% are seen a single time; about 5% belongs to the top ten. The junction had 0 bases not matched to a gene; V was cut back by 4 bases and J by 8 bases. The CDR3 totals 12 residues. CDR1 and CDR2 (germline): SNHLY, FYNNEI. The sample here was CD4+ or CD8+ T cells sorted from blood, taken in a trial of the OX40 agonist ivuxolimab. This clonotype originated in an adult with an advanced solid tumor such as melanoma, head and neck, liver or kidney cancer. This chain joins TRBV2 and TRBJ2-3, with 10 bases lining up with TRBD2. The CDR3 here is CASSGTSGTQYF. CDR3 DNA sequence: TGTGCCAGCAGTGGGACTAGCGGTACGCAGTATTTT.